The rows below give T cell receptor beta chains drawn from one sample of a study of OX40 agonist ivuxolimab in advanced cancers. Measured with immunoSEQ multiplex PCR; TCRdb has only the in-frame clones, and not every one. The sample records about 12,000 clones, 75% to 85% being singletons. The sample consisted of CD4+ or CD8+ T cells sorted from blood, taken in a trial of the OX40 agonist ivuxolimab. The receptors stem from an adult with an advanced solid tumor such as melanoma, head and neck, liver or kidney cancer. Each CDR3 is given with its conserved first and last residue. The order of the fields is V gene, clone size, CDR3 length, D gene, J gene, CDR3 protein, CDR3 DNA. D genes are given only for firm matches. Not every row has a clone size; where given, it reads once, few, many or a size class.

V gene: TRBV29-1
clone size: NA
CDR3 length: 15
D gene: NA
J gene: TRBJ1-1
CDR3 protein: CSAIHRENRNTEAFF
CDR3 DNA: TGCAGCGCCATTCACAGGGAGAATAGGAACACTGAAGCTTTCTTT

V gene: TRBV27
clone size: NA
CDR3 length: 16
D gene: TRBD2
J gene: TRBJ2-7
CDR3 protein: CASSSLTSGRFYEQYF
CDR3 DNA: TGTGCCAGCAGCTCCTTGACTAGCGGGAGATTCTACGAGCAGTACTTC

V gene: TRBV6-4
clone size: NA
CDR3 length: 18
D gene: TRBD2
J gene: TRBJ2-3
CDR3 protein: CASSDSPPAGGPSDTQYF
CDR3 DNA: TGTGCCAGCAGTGACTCGCCACCGGCGGGAGGGCCGTCGGATACGCAGTATTTT

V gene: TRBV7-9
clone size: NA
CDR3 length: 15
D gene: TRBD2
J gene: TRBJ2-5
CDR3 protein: CASSFSAGEQETQYF
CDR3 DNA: TGTGCCAGCAGCTTTTCAGCGGGAGAACAAGAGACCCAGTACTTC

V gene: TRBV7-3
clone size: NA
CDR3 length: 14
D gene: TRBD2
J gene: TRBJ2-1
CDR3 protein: CASSLTALAGDWFF
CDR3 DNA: TGTGCCAGCAGCTTAACGGCCCTAGCGGGAGATTGGTTCTTC

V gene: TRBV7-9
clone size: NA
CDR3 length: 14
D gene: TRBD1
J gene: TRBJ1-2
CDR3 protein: CASSPSDRDDGYTF
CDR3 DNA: TGTGCCAGCAGCCCCTCCGACAGGGACGATGGCTACACCTTC

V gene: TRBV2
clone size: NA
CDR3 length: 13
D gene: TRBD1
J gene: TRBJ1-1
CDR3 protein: CASDRTGNTEAFF
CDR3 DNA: TGTGCCAGCGACAGGACAGGGAACACTGAAGCTTTCTTT

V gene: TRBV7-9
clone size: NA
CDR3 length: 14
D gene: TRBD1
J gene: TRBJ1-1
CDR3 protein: CASSRTTTGVAAFF
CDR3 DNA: TGTGCCAGCAGTCGTACGACTACAGGGGTCGCGGCTTTCTTT

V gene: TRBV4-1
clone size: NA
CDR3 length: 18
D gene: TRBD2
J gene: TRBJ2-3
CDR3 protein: CASSQEPLTSGRADTQYF
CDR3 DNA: TGCGCCAGCAGCCAAGAGCCCCTTACTAGCGGGAGGGCCGATACGCAGTATTTT

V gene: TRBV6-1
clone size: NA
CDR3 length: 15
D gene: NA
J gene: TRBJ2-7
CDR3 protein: CASSEYGAVSYEQYF
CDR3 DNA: TGTGCCAGCAGTGAATATGGGGCAGTATCCTACGAGCAGTACTTC

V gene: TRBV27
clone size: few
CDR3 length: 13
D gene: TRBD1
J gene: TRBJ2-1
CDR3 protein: CASSPEWTGGQFF
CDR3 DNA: TGTGCCAGCAGCCCTGAATGGACAGGGGGTCAATTCTTC

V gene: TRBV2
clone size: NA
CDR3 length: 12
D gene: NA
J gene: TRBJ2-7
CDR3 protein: CASKYSNYEQYF
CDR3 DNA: TGTGCCAGCAAATACAGCAACTACGAGCAGTACTTC

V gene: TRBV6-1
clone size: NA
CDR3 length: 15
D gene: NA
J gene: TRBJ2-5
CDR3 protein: CASSEARGARETQYF
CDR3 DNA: TGTGCCAGCAGTGAAGCCAGGGGGGCGCGGGAGACCCAGTACTTC

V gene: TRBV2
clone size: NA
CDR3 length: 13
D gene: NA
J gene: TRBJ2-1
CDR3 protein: CASTRDSGNEQFF
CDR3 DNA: TGTGCCAGCACCCGAGACTCGGGCAATGAGCAGTTCTTC

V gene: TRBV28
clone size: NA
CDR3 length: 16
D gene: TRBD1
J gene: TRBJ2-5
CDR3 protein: CASSYGQGGHWETQYF
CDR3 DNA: TGTGCCAGCAGTTACGGACAGGGCGGGCATTGGGAGACCCAGTACTTC

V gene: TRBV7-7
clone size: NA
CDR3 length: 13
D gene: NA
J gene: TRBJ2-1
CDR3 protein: CASSLGPYNEQFF
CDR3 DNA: TGTGCTAGCAGCTTGGGACCTTACAATGAGCAGTTCTTC

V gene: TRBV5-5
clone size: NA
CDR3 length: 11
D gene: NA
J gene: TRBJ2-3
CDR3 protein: CASSYTDTQYF
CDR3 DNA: TGTGCCAGCAGCTACACAGATACGCAGTATTTT

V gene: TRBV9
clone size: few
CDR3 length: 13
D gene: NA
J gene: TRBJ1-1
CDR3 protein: CASSPTLNTEAFF
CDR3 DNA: TGTGCCAGCAGCCCGACGTTGAACACTGAAGCTTTCTTT

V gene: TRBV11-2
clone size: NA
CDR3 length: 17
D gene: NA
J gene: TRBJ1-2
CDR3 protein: CASSLQSRGGNDYGYTF
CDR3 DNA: TGTGCCAGCAGCTTACAATCCCGCGGGGGCAATGACTATGGCTACACCTTC

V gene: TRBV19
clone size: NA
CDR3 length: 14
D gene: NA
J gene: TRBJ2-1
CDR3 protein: CASSIWGYGDNKFF
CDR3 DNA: TGTGCCAGTAGTATTTGGGGGTATGGGGACAACAAGTTCTTC

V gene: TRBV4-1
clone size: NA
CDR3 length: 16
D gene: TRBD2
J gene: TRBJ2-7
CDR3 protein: CASSQDSGLAGYEQYF
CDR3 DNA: TGCGCCAGCAGCCAAGACAGTGGACTAGCGGGCTACGAGCAGTACTTC

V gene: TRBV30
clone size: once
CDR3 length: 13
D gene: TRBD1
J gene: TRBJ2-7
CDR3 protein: CAWSGQGGYEQYF
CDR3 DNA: TGTGCCTGGAGTGGACAGGGGGGTTACGAGCAGTACTTC

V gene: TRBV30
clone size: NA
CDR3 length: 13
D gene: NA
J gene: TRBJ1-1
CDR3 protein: CAWSAGDATEAFF
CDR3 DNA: TGTGCCTGGAGTGCGGGGGACGCCACTGAAGCTTTCTTT

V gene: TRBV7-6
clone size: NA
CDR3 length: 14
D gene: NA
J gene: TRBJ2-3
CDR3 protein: CASSFNTGIDTQYF
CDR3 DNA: TGTGCCAGCAGCTTTAATACAGGGATAGATACGCAGTATTTT

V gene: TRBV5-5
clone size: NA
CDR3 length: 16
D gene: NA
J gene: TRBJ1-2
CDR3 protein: CASSLVTQDEYRGYTF
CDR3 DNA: TGTGCCAGCAGCCTCGTTACCCAAGACGAGTACAGGGGCTACACCTTC

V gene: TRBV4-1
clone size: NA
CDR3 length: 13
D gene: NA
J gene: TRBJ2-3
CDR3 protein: CASSQNRADTQYF
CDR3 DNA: TGCGCCAGCAGCCAGAACAGGGCAGATACGCAGTATTTT

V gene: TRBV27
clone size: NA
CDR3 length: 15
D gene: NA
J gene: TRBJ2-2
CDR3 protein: CASSLGQTYTGELFF
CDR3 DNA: TGTGCCAGCAGTTTAGGCCAAACATACACCGGGGAGCTGTTTTTT

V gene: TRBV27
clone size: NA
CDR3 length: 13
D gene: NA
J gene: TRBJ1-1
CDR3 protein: CASSFPGTSEAFF
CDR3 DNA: TGTGCCAGCAGTTTCCCTGGGACATCTGAAGCTTTCTTT

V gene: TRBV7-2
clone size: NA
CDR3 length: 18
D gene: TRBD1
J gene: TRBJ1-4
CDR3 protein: CASSLDRRQGNANEKLFF
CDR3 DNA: TGTGCCAGCAGCTTAGACCGGCGACAGGGCAACGCTAATGAAAAACTGTTTTTT

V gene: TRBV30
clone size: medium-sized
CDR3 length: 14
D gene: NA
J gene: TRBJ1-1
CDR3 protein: CAWSVRRLLTEAFF
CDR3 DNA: TGTGCCTGGAGTGTACGAAGGCTACTCACTGAAGCTTTCTTT

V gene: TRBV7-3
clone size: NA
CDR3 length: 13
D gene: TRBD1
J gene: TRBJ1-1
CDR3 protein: CASSDGQGSEAFF
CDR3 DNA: TGTGCCAGCAGCGACGGACAGGGGTCTGAAGCTTTCTTT

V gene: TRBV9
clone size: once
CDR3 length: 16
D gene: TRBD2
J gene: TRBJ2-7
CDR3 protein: CASSANPGLAGTEQYF
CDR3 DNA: TGTGCCAGCAGCGCCAACCCGGGACTAGCGGGTACGGAGCAGTACTTC

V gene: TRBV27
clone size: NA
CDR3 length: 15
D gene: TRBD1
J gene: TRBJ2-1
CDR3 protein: CASREGTGTYNEQFF
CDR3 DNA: TGTGCCAGCAGGGAGGGGACAGGGACCTACAATGAGCAGTTCTTC

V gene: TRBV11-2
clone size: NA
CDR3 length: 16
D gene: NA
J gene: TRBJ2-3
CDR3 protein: CASSGASGKGTDTQYF
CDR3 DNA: TGTGCCAGCAGCGGGGCGTCGGGGAAGGGAACAGATACGCAGTATTTT

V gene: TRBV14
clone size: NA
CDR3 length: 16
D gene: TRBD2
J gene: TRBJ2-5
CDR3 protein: CASRPIREGGSETQYF
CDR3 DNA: TGTGCCAGCAGACCAATTCGGGAGGGGGGGTCAGAGACCCAGTACTTC

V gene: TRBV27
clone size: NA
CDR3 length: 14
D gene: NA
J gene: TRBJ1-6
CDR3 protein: CASSTDSYNSPLHF
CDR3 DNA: TGTGCCAGCAGTACGGACAGTTATAATTCACCCCTCCACTTT

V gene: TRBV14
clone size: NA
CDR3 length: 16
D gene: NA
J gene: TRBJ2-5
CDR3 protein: CASSQVRGRGRETQYF
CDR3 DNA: TGTGCCAGCAGCCAAGTTCGGGGGCGGGGAAGGGAGACCCAGTACTTC

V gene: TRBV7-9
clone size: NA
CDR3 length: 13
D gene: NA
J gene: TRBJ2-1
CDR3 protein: CASSHSENNEQFF
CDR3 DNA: TGTGCCAGCAGCCACTCCGAGAACAATGAGCAGTTCTTC

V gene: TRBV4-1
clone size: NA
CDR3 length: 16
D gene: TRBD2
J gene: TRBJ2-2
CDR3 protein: CASSQVAGAGTGELFF
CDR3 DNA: TGCGCCAGCAGCCAAGTAGCGGGAGCGGGTACCGGGGAGCTGTTTTTT

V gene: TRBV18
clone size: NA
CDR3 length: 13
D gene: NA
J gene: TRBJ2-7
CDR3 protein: CASSPTDAYEQYF
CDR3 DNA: TGTGCCAGCTCCCCCACGGACGCGTACGAGCAGTACTTC

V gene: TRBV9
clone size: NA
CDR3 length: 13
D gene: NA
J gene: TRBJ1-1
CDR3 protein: CATSVGDEGVAFF
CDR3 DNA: TGTGCCACCTCAGTAGGGGACGAAGGTGTCGCTTTCTTT

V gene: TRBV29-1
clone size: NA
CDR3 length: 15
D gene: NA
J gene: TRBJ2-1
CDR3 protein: CSVEGFSASYNEQFF
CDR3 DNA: TGCAGCGTTGAAGGGTTTAGCGCATCCTACAATGAGCAGTTCTTC

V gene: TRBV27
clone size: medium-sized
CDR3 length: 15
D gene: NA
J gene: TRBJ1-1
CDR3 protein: CASSPLVMGVTEAFF
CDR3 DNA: TGTGCCAGCAGTCCATTAGTTATGGGTGTCACTGAAGCTTTCTTT

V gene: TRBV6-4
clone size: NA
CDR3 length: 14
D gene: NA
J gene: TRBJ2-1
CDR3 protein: CASSDSSENNEQFF
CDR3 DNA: TGTGCCAGCAGTGACTCTTCGGAGAACAATGAGCAGTTCTTC